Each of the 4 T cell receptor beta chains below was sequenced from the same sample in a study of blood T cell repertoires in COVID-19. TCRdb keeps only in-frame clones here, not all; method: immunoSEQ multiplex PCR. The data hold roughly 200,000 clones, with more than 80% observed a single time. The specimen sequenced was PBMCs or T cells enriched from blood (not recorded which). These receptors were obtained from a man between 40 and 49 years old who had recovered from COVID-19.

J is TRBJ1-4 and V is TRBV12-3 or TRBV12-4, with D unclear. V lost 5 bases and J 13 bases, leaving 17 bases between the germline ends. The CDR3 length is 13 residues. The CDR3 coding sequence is TGTGCCAGCAGTGGCCCCGGGGTGAGGCGACTGTTTTTT. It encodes CASSGPGVRRLFF.

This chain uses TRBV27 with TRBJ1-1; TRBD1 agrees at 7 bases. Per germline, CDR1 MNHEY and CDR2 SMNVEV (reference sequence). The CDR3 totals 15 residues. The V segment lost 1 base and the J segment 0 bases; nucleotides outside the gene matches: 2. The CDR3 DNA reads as TGTGCCAGCAGTTTATTGGGACAGTTGAACACTGAAGCTTTCTTT. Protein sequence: CASSLLGQLNTEAFF.

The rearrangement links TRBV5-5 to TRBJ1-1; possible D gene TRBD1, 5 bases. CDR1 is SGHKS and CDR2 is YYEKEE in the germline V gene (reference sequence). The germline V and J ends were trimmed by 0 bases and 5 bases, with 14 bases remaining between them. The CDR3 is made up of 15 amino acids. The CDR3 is CASSLEQWGGTEAFF. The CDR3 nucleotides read TGTGCCAGCAGCTTGGAACAGTGGGGGGGAACTGAAGCTTTCTTT.

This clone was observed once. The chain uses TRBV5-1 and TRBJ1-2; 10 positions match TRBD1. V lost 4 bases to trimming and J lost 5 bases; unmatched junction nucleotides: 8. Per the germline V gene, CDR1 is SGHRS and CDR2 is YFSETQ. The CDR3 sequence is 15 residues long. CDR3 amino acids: CASSPGTGDWYGYTF. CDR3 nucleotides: TGCGCCAGCAGCCCCGGGACAGGGGACTGGTATGGCTACACCTTC.